A single sample is the source of the 21 T cell receptor beta chains below, sequenced in a study of post-analysis software for immune sequencing data. Each TCR beta cDNA library carried unique molecular identifiers. TCRdb re-called the PCR reads with MiXCR, one entry per CDR3 protein. The repertoire consists of 430,000 or so distinct CDR3 sequences, with about 39% occurring once and the leading ten covering about 8%. Which antigens these TCRs recognize remains unknown. Notes on the study in general: In patients, about 5 TRBV segments were more frequent than in controls, with TRBV5-6, TRBV5-1 and TRBV20-1 among them.

The specimen was blood. All receptors come from a girl aged 2-9 years with multiple sclerosis.

This chain links TRBV29-1 with TRBJ2-1; unclear D gene. Trimming shortened V by 5 bases and J by 3 bases, and 8 bases separated the two germline ends. The CDR3 length is 12 residues. CDR1 is SQVTM, CDR2 ANQGSEA, per germline. CDR3 nucleotides: TGCAGCGTTCCCCGGGTCTACAATGAGCAGTTCTTC. Protein: CSVPRVYNEQFF.

The rearrangement links TRBV11-2 to TRBJ2-5; TRBD1 matches 8 bases. The CDR3 covers 14 residues. The V segment lost 2 bases and the J segment 11 bases; nucleotides outside the gene matches: 10. Germline V CDR1 and CDR2: SGHAT, FQNNGV. CDR3 sequence: CASSLISGTGQQYF. CDR3 nucleotides: TGTGCCAGCAGCTTAATATCCGGGACAGGTCAGCAGTACTTC.

The chain combines TRBV20-1 with TRBJ2-7; D remains ambiguous. CDR1 DFQATT and CDR2 SNEGSKA come from the germline V gene (reference sequence). This CDR3 spans 14 amino acids. V was cut by 0 bases and J by 3 bases, with 12 bases left in between. The DNA of the CDR3 is TGCAGTGCTAGAGATCGTGGTAGGCTCTACGAGCAGTACTTC. It encodes CSARDRGRLYEQYF.

V and J are TRBV18 and TRBJ2-4; the match to TRBD2 covers 7 bases. Germline lookup yields CDR1 KGHSH and CDR2 LQKENI. Trimming cost V 5 bases and J 13 bases; bases outside gene matches: 11. The CDR3 is made up of 13 amino acids. CDR3 residues: CASSSGTTDEQYF. CDR3 nucleotides: TGTGCCAGCTCATCTGGGACTACGGATGAGCAGTACTTC.

This chain joins TRBV28 and TRBJ2-1, with D perhaps matching TRBD1 or TRBD2 (5 bases each). Germline CDR1 reads MDHEN; CDR2 reads SYDVKM. V was shortened by 1 base and J by 0 bases, with 10 bases between the two germline ends. The CDR3 has 16 residues. The chain's CDR3 is CASSLSGTHSYNEQFF. The CDR3 DNA sequence: TGTGCCAGCAGTTTATCCGGGACCCACTCCTACAATGAGCAGTTCTTC.

The chain recombines TRBV7-2 with TRBJ2-4; D might be TRBD2 (7 bases). In germline, CDR1 is SGHTA, CDR2 FQGNSA. V was shortened by 1 base and J by 2 bases, with 15 bases between the two germline ends. The CDR3 is 17 residues long. Here the CDR3 DNA reads TGTGCCAGCAGCTTAGGAGGGGGGGGCGCACCCAAAAACATTCAGTACTTC. Translation: CASSLGGGGAPKNIQYF.

This clonotype turned up a few times. The rearrangement joins TRBV4-3 to TRBJ2-3; tentative D call: TRBD1 (6 bases). The CDR3 is made up of 17 amino acids. The germline V gene encodes CDR1 LGHNA and CDR2 YSLEER. V lost 0 bases and J 0 bases, leaving 13 bases between the germline ends. This CDR3 reads CASSQDRGLWSTDTQYF. CDR3 coding DNA: TGCGCCAGCAGCCAAGATAGGGGGTTGTGGAGCACAGATACGCAGTATTTT.

This sequence joins TRBV3-1 and TRBJ1-4; no firm D call. CDR1 is LGHDT and CDR2 is YNNKEL in the germline V gene (reference sequence). The CDR3 totals 13 residues. The V end lost 4 bases, the J end lost 8 bases, and 11 bases lay between the germline ends. For the CDR3, the DNA is TGTGCCAGCAGCCTCCTCGCGACAGAAAAACTGTTTTTT. Amino acid sequence: CASSLLATEKLFF.

This clonotype was detected a few times. This chain uses TRBV12-3 or TRBV12-4 with TRBJ2-3; 9 bases line up with TRBD2. After removal of 5 bases from V and 0 bases from J, the junction contained 12 bases not matched to a gene. The CDR3 runs to 18 residues. CDR3 residues: CASSTFLAGPSSTDTQYF. The CDR3 DNA follows: TGTGCCAGCAGTACCTTCCTAGCGGGACCTTCTAGCACAGATACGCAGTATTTT.

This rearrangement joins TRBV5-1 to TRBJ2-2, with a tentative D call TRBD1 (7 bases). The length of the CDR3 is 17 residues. V lost 1 base and J lost 5, with 18 bases in between. The germline V gene encodes CDR1 SGHRS and CDR2 YFSETQ. This CDR3 reads CASSLYATSGGTGELFF. The CDR3 DNA reads as TGCGCCAGCAGCTTGTATGCGACTTCAGGGGGGACCGGGGAGCTGTTTTTT.

As DNA, the CDR3 is TGTGCCAGCAGTTATCCAGGGGCTTACGAGCAGTACTTC. This translates into CASSYPGAYEQYF. This chain uses TRBV6-1 with TRBJ2-7, with D tentatively TRBD1 (6 bases). V lost 5 bases and J 4 bases, leaving 12 bases between the germline ends. The CDR3 is made up of 13 amino acids. CDR1 MNHNS and CDR2 SASEGT come from the germline V gene.

The rearrangement uses TRBV28 and TRBJ1-1; D gene ambiguous. Trimming stripped 2 bases from V and 4 bases from J, with 14 bases between. This CDR3 has 15 residues. The germline V gene encodes CDR1 MDHEN and CDR2 SYDVKM. The DNA for the CDR3 is TGTGCCAGCAGTTTAAGAGAGGCGTTTGGCACTGAAGCTTTCTTT. This translates into CASSLREAFGTEAFF.

The rearrangement joins TRBV5-1 to TRBJ2-1; D is unresolved. This CDR3 spans 16 amino acids. Germline loops: CDR1 SGHRS, CDR2 YFSETQ. V lost 1 base and J 12 bases, leaving 23 bases between the germline ends. CDR3 coding DNA: TGCGCCAGCAGCTTGTTTGTAGTTGAGAAGGGTTCGGTGCAGTTCTTC. Amino acids: CASSLFVVEKGSVQFF.

The CDR3 bases are TGTGCCAGCACCCCAACGTCCAGCGATCGCTACGAGCAGTACTTC. Translating gives CASTPTSSDRYEQYF. V usage is TRBV3-1 and J usage is TRBJ2-7; D is unresolved. The CDR3 loop spans 15 amino acids. CDR1 is LGHDT, CDR2 YNNKEL, per germline (reference sequence). Trimming took off 7 bases at V and 3 bases at J, with 19 bases between the two ends.

The table lists this clonotype with a few counts. V gene TRBV4-1 combines with J gene TRBJ2-5; 14 bases are a match to TRBD2. Germline V gene lookup returns CDR1 MGHRA and CDR2 YSYEKL. V trimming: 4 bases; J trimming: 5 bases; junction bases outside the gene matches: 6. The CDR3 runs to 16 residues. The CDR3 DNA sequence: TGCGCCAGCAGCCCCTCCCGGACTAGCGGGGGGGAGACCCAGTACTTC. Amino acids: CASSPSRTSGGETQYF.

In this sample, this clonotype turned up a few times. The chain joins TRBV4-2 to TRBJ2-7; the D call may be TRBD1 or TRBD2 (5 bases each). Germline CDR1 is LGHNA and CDR2 is YNFKEQ. V was clipped by 5 bases and J by 5 bases, with 22 bases between them. This CDR3 is 16 amino acids long. CDR3 in DNA: TGTGCCAGCAGCAATGGGGGAGACTCGTACAGCCACGAGCAGTACTTC. Protein: CASSNGGDSYSHEQYF.

This sequence joins TRBV20-1 and TRBJ2-7; 10 positions match TRBD1. Looked up from germline, CDR1 is DFQATT and CDR2 is SNEGSKA (reference sequence). This CDR3 has 14 residues. J was trimmed by 4 bases and V by 6 bases; bases with no gene match: 9. The CDR3 sequence is CSARTGGNTYEQYF. CDR3 sequence (DNA): TGCAGTGCCCGGACAGGGGGGAATACTTACGAGCAGTACTTC.

The V gene is TRBV12-3 or TRBV12-4, the J gene TRBJ2-5; the D is unclear. This CDR3 is built from 14 residues. Between the trimmed V and J ends, which lost 6 bases and 5 bases, there was a span of 16 bases. CDR3 in DNA: TGTGCCAGCAGCTCCATTCTTAGAATGGAGACCCAGTACTTC. Residues: CASSSILRMETQYF.

V and J are TRBV20-1 and TRBJ2-3; the D gene is possibly TRBD2 (6 bases). Germline V gene lookup returns CDR1 DFQATT and CDR2 SNEGSKA (reference sequence). The V and J ends lost 1 base and 2 bases respectively, with 19 bases between them. CDR3 size: 17 residues. The CDR3 nucleotides are TGCAGTGCTAGAGGCCTGCGGGGTAGCGGTTACACAGATACGCAGTATTTT. Amino acids: CSARGLRGSGYTDTQYF.

A few counts support this clonotype. This chain uses TRBV5-1 with TRBJ1-2; D not certain. CDR1 and CDR2 from the germline V gene are SGHRS and YFSETQ. This CDR3 region has 13 residues. Between the trimmed V and J ends, which lost 0 bases and 5 bases, there was a span of 8 bases. This CDR3 is CASSLASGYGYTF. The DNA for the CDR3 is TGCGCCAGCAGCTTGGCATCCGGTTATGGCTACACCTTC.

This rearrangement joins TRBV29-1 to TRBJ2-7; no clear D. Germline V gives CDR1 SQVTM, CDR2 ANQGSEA. CDR3 length equals 12 residues. The V gene lost 3 bases and the J gene lost 3 bases, with 9 bases spanning the gap. Here the CDR3 reads CSVEAESYEQYF. CDR3 coding DNA: TGCAGCGTTGAGGCAGAGAGCTACGAGCAGTACTTC.